The source of this T cell receptor beta chain is a study of human T cells and chemical hapten exposure. Overall study context: Each patient's scalp received weekly diphenylcyclopropenone throughout the roughly 24-week study.

The time point was: patch test 1, 2 weeks after DPC sensitization. Treatment specified: therapeutic diphenylcyclopropenone sensitization with weekly scalp DPC. Germline CDR1 SGHTA, CDR2 FQGNSA. V was clipped by 5 bases and J by 8 bases; unmatched bases: 6. The CDR3 extends over 13 amino acids. This clonotype was recorded at least ten times. No antigen is known for it. The library tagged each cDNA molecule with unique molecular identifiers. TCRdb fed the RACE reads into MiXCR, producing one record per CDR3 protein. The sample shows 45,000 to 70,000 distinct CDR3 sequences, 9.3% of them seen only once. The study's findings and limits: Counts of TCRs above 1 in 1000 frequency stayed unchanged with DPC sensitization. Expanded TCR sets contained significantly more large CDR3 similarity clusters than controls.

This sequence originates from a woman aged 40 to 50 with alopecia areata. Some clones in this sample may be carry-over from other donors' samples. The material sequenced was whole blood, taken in connection with sensitization to the hapten diphenylcyclopropenone (DPC). The genes are TRBV7-2 and TRBJ1-2, with 9 positions matching TRBD1. CDR3 region: CASSARDRDGYTF. Here the CDR3 DNA reads TGTGCCAGCAGCGCGAGGGACAGGGACGGCTACACCTTC.